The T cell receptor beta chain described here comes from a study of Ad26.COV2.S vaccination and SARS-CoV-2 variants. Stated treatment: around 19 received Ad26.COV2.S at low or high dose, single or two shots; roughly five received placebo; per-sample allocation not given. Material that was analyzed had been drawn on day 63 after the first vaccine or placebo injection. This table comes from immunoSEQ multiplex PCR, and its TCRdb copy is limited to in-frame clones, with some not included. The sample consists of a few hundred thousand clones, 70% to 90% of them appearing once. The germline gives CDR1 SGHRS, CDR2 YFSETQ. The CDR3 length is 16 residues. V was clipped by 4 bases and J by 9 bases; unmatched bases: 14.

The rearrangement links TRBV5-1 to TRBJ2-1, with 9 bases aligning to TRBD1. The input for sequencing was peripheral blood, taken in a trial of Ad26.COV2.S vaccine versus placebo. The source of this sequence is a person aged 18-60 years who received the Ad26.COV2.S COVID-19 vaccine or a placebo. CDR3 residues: CASSPGSTGGRVEQFF. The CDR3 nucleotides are TGCGCCAGCAGCCCCGGTTCGACAGGGGGGCGCGTTGAGCAGTTCTTC. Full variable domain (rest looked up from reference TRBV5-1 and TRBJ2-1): KAGVTQTPRYLIKTRGQQVTLSCSPISGHRSVSWYQQTPGQGLQFLFEYFSETQRNKGNFPGRFSGRQFSNSRSEMNVSTLELGDSALYLCASSPGSTGGRVEQFFGPGTRLTVL.